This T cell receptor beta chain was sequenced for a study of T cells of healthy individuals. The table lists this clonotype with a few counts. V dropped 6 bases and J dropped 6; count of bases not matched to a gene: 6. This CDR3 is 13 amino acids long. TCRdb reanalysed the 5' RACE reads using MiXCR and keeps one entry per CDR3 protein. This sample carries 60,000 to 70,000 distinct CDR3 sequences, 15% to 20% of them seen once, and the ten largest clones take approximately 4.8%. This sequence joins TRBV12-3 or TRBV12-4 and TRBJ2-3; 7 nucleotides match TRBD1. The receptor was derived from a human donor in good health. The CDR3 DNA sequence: TGTGCCAGCAGATTACAGGGGATGGATACGCAGTATTTT. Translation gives CASRLQGMDTQYF.